The clone carrying this T cell receptor (beta chain) has at least ten counts. The target antigen is unknown. The observed sequence ends 3 residues before the CDR3 terminus, with the missing tail filled in from the germline J gene. The source of the sample is a study of T cell clonality in common variable immunodeficiency. Study findings and constraints: Common variable immunodeficiency TCR beta sequences reportedly had fewer deletions and N-nucleotide insertions.

The V end lost 6 bases, the J end lost 4 bases, and 14 bases lay between the germline ends. Germline V lookup: CDR1 DFQATT, CDR2 SNEGSKA (reference sequence). CDR3 length: 13 amino acids. TCRdb's copy holds only in-frame clones and misses some; the assay was immunoSEQ multiplex PCR. In total the sample includes 35,000 or so clones, none of them seen once. All CVID subjects were on immunoglobulin replacement for at least one year. The origin of this receptor is a human donor with common variable immunodeficiency. Sequenced material: peripheral blood mononuclear cells. The chain couples TRBV20-1 to TRBJ2-3, with D hard to call. The CDR3: CSADEVRADTQYF. The covered CDR3 bases are TGCAGTGCAGACGAGGTCCGGGCAGATACG.